This T cell receptor (beta chain) came from a study of T cells after yellow fever vaccination (dated by TCRdb to the late 2010s). About the investigation overall: The SMART-Seq v4 Ultra Low Input RNA kit was used to prepare libraries from fractions with low cell numbers. To follow T-cell clones before and after both primary and booster YFV17D yellow fever vaccination, bulk TCR alpha and beta repertoires underwent longitudinal sequencing. Two healthy male donors made up the cohort, one aged 18 to 30 years and the other aged 30 to 40 years. Blood samples were taken at several timepoints before and after primary and secondary immunization, and bulk PBMC replicates and cell subsets were isolated. The paper as a whole reports these results and caveats: Only a couple of donors were included in the study, so the extent to which the findings can be generalized is limited. Most clones expanded after primary vaccination (approximately 96% of CD4 and 88% of CD8) were re-detected after the booster, suggesting that broad memory maintenance occurred. A small share of clonotypes occurred in both CD4 and CD8 compartments, likely arising from convergent recombination. Because abundant contaminating clonotypes from the bulk population could be contained in FACS-sorted repertoires, computational filtering was required. Compared with the primary T-cell response, the secondary T-cell response was faster but weaker, reaching its peak on day 5 rather than on day 15.

Concerning this clonotype: What this receptor recognizes is not known. Base qualities are missing; no much larger clone stands one base away.

The CDR1 and CDR2 encoded by the germline V gene (reference sequence) are MNHEY and SMNVEV. V is cut by 2 bases and J by 1 base, and the space between the germline ends is 18 bases. The CDR3, from cysteine to phenylalanine, totals 18 residues. The read is trimmed to its CDR3 DNA, 54 bases read in frame from base 1. TCR cDNA was synthesized by 5'RACE template switching, through which a universal primer site and unique molecular identifiers were introduced. Priming for cDNA synthesis came from both the TCR alpha and TCR beta constant segments. Libraries were amplified in two PCR steps, with sample barcodes and sequencing adapters added in the second step. Sequencing of the libraries was done on either Illumina HiSeq 2500 (2x100 bp) or NovaSeq (2x150 bp). Per the authors' processing: MIGEC was used to demultiplex reads and collapse the reads into UMI consensus sequences, and MiXCR was used for V(D)J alignment. Clonotypes responding to the vaccine were identified with edgeR on replicate PBMC samples, with the criteria of FDR below 0.01 and a log2 fold change above 5 up to day 15. CD4 or CD8 identity was assigned to each bulk clonotype according to whether the clonotype was present at higher abundance in the sequenced CD4 repertoire or the sequenced CD8 repertoire. TCRdb ran its own pipeline on the public reads, namely fastp trimming at Q25 and MiXCR clone calling, and kept in-frame beta chains. Records with the same CDR3 protein are collapsed into one entry carrying the most frequent genes and DNA. TCRdb, not the original authors, processed these V and J calls. Recorded for this sample are roughly 70,000 distinct CDR3 sequences; approximately 7.5% of them occurred a single time. The ten largest account for roughly two fifths of the sample.

In light of the paper, this sample's treatment or condition label describes: live attenuated yellow fever vaccine strain. A standard Ficoll-Paque protocol was used to isolate PBMCs from peripheral blood. Dynabeads CD4 and CD8 positive selection kits were used to isolate the CD4 and CD8 T-cell fractions. RNA was extracted with TriZol from bulk PBMCs, CD4 and CD8 fractions, and dextramer-positive and dextramer-negative fractions. The V and J genes are TRBV27 and TRBJ1-5; perhaps TRBD1 is the D gene, with 5 bases matching. This receptor was identified in a man aged 30-40 years who received the YFV17D yellow fever vaccine. This material consisted of CD8+ T cells sorted from PBMCs, taken on the day of the yellow fever booster vaccination. The base sequence is TGTGCCAGCAGTTTAGGGGGGGTGGAGGGGCGAAGCAATCAGCCCCAGCATTTT. It translates to CASSLGGVEGRSNQPQHF.